The clone carrying this TCR beta chain came up many times. Its antigen remains unidentified. The data stem from a study of Graves' ophthalmopathy and Graves' hyperthyroidism. Regarding the study as a whole: A 13-signature model separated ophthalmopathy from stable hyperthyroidism, about 90% sensitivity, about 81% specificity.

Amplification of TCR beta CDR3 regions used RNA transcripts. Investigators did first-round RT-PCR with HTBI primers, then second-round multiplex PCR. TCRdb processed the multiplex PCR reads anew with MiXCR; each CDR3 protein has one entry. The sample consists of 200,000 to 250,000 distinct CDR3 sequences, about 32% of them appearing once. The germline CDR1 and CDR2 sequences are MGHDK and SYGVNS. CDR3 length: 13 residues. The V gene lost 5 bases and the J gene lost 5 bases, with 12 bases spanning the gap. Sequencing input: peripheral blood. This TCR was recovered from a man aged 50 to 60 with Graves' ophthalmopathy. The gene calls are TRBV25-1 and TRBJ2-5; tentatively, D is TRBD2 (6 bases). The CDR3 DNA follows: TGTGCCAGCAGTCATGGGGGGTTTGAGACCCAGTACTTC. Encoded protein: CASSHGGFETQYF. The complete variable domain, with remaining parts taken from reference TRBV25-1 and TRBJ2-5, reads EADIYQTPRYLVIGTGKKITLECSQTMGHDKMYWYQQDPGMELHLIHYSYGVNSTEKGDLSSESTVSRIRTEHFPLTLESARPSHTSQYLCASSHGGFETQYFGPGTRLLVL.